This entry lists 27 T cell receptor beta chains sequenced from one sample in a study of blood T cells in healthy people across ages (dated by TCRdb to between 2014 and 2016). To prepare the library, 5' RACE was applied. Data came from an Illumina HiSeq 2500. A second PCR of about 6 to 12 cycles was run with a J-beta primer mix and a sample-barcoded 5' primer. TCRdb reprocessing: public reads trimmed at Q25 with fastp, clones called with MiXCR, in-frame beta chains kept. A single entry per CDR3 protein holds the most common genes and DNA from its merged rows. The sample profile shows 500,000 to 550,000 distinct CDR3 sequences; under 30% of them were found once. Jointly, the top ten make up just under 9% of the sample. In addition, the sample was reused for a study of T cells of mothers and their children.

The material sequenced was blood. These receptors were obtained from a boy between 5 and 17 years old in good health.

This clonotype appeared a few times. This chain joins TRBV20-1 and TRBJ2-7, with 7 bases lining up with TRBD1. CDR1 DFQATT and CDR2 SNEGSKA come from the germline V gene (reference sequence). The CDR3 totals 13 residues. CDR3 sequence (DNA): TGCAGGCTCCGGGACAGCCGCACCTACGAGCAGTACTTC. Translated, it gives CRLRDSRTYEQYF.

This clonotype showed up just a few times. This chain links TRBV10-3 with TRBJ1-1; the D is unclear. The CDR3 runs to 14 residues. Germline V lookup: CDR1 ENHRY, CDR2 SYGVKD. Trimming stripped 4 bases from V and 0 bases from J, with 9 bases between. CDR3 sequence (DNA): TGTGCCATCAGTGCGGGTTTAATGAACACTGAAGCTTTCTTT. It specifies CAISAGLMNTEAFF.

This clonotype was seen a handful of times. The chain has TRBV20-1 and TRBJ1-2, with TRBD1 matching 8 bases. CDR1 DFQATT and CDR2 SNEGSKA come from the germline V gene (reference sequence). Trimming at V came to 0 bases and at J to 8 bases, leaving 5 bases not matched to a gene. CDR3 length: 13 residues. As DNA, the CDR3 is TGCAGTGCTAGAGATCGACAGGGGTACGGCTACACCTTC. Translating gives CSARDRQGYGYTF.

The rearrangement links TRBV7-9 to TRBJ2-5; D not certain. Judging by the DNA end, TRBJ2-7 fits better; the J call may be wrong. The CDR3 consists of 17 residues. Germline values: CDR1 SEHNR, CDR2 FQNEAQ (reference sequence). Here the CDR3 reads CASSLRDNNPSDSEQYF. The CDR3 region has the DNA TGTGCCAGCAGCCTACGCGACAATAATCCCTCCGATAGCGAGCAGTACTTC.

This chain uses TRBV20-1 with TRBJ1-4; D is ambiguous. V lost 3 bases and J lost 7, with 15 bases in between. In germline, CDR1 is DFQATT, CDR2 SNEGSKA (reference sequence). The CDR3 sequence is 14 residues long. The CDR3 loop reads CSARESGKIEKLFF. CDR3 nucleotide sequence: TGCAGTGCTAGGGAATCGGGAAAGATTGAAAAACTGTTTTTT.

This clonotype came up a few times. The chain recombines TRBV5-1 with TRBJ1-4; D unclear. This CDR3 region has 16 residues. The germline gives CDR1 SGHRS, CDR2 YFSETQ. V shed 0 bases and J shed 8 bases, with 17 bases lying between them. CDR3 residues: CASSLDFHPGEEKLFF. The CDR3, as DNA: TGCGCCAGCAGCTTGGACTTCCACCCCGGGGAGGAAAAACTGTTTTTT.

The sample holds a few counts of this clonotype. The CDR3 reads CASTDRDPGYTF. The CDR3 DNA reads as TGTGCCTCAACGGACAGGGACCCTGGCTACACCTTC. V gene TRBV10-3 combines with J gene TRBJ1-2, with 8 nucleotides matching TRBD1. The ends lost 11 bases at V and 7 bases at J; junction bases unmatched: 9. The germline V gene has CDR1 ENHRY and CDR2 SYGVKD. CDR3 size: 12 residues.

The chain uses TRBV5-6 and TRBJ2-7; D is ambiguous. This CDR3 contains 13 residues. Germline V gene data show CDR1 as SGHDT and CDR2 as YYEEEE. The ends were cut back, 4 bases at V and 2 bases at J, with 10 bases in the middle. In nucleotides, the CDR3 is TGTGCCAGCAGCCGCGGCAGCACCTACGAGCAGTACTTC. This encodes CASSRGSTYEQYF.

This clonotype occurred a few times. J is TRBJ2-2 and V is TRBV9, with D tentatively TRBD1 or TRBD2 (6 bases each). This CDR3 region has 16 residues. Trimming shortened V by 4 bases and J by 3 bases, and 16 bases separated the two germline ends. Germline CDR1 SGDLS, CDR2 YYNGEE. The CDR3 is CASSFQQEGDTGELFF. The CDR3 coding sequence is TGTGCCAGCAGCTTTCAGCAGGAGGGGGACACCGGGGAGCTGTTTTTT.

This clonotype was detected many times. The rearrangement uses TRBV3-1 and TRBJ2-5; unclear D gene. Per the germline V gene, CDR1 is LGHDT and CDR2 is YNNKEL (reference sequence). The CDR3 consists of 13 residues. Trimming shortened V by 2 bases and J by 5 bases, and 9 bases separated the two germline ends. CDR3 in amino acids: CASSQLTRETQYF. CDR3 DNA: TGTGCCAGCAGCCAACTTACCCGGGAGACCCAGTACTTC.

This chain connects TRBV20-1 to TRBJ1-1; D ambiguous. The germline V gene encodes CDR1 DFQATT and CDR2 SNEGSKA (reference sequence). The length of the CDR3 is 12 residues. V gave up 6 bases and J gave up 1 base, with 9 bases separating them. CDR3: CSAPDGNTEAFF. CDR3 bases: TGCAGTGCCCCCGACGGGAACACTGAAGCTTTCTTT.

CDR3 bases: TGTGCCAGCAGTCGAAGACGACAAGAGACCCAGTACTTC. It encodes CASSRRRQETQYF. The chain joins TRBV11-1 to TRBJ2-5; no firm D call. CDR1 SGHAT and CDR2 FQDESV come from the germline V gene (reference sequence). Trimming shortened V by 6 bases and J by 2 bases, and 10 bases separated the two germline ends. The CDR3 loop spans 13 amino acids.

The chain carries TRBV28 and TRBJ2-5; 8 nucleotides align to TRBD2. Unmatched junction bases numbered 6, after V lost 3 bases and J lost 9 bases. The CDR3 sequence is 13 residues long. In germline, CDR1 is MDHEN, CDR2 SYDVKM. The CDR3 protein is CASSLGLVGAQYF. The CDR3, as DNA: TGTGCCAGCAGTTTGGGACTAGTGGGGGCCCAGTACTTC.

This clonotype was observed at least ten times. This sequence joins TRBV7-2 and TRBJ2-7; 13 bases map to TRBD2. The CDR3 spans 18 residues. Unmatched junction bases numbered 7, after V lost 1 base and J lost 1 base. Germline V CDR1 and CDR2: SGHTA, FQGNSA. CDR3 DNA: TGTGCCAGCAGCTTAGAGCCTCCGGGACTAGCGGGATCCTACGAGCAGTACTTC. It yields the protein CASSLEPPGLAGSYEQYF.

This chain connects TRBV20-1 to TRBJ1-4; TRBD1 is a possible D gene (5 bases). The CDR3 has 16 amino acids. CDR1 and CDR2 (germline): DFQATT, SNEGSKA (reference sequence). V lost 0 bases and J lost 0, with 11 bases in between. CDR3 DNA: TGCAGTGCTAGAGATGGGGCTAGTCCAACTAATGAAAAACTGTTTTTT. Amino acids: CSARDGASPTNEKLFF.

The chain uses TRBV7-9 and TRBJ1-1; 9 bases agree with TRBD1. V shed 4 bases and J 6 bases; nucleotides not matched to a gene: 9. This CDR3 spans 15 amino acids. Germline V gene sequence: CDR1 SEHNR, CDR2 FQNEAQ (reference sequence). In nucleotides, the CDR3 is TGTGCCAGCAGCTCCTACAGGGGGCGTAGGGCTGAAGCTTTCTTT. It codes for CASSSYRGRRAEAFF.

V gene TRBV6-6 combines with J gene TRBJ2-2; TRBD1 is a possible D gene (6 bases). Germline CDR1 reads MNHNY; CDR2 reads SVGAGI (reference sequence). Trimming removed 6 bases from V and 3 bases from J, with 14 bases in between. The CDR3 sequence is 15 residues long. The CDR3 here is CASSPGTSYTGELFF. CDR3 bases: TGTGCCAGCAGCCCTGGGACAAGTTACACCGGGGAGCTGTTTTTT.

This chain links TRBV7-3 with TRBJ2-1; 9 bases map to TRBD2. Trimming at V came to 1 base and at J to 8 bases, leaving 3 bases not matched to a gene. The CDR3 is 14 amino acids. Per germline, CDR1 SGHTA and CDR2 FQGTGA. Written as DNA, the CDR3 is TGTGCCAGCAGCTTAAGTAGCGGGGGACATGAGCAGTTCTTC. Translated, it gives CASSLSSGGHEQFF.

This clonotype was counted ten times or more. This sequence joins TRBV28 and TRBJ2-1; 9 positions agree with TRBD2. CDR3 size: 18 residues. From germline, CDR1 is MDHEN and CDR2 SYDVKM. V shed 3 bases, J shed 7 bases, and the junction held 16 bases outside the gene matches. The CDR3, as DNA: TGTGCCAGCAGTTTGAATGGGGTAGTGGCGGGGGGGTGGAATGAGCAGTTCTTC. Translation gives CASSLNGVVAGGWNEQFF.

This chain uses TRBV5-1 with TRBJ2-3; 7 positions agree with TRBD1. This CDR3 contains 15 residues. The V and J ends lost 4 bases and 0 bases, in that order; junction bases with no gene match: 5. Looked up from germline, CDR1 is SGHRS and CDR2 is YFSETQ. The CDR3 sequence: CASSPGQSSTDTQYF. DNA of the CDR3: TGCGCCAGCAGCCCGGGACAGAGTAGCACAGATACGCAGTATTTT.

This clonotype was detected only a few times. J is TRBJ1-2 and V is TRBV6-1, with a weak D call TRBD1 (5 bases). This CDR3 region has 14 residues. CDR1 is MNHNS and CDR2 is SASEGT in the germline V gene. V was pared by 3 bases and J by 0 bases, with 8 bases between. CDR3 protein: CASSEGTSNYGYTF. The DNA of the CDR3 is TGTGCCAGCAGTGAGGGGACCTCTAACTATGGCTACACCTTC.

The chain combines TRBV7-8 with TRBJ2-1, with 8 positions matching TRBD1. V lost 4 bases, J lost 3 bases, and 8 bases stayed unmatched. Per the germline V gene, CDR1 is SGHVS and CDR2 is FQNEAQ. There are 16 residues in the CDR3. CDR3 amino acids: CASSSTDRGNYNEQFF. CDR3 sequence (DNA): TGTGCCAGCAGCTCGACAGACAGGGGCAACTACAATGAGCAGTTCTTC.

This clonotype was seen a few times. DNA of the CDR3: TGTGCCAGCAGTTCGGGGGGCCGGAACACTGAAGCTTTCTTT. It codes for CASSSGGRNTEAFF. V and J are TRBV12-3 or TRBV12-4 and TRBJ1-1; D is perhaps TRBD1 (6 bases). Between the trimmed V and J ends, which lost 4 bases and 1 base, there was a span of 10 bases. This CDR3 contains 14 residues.

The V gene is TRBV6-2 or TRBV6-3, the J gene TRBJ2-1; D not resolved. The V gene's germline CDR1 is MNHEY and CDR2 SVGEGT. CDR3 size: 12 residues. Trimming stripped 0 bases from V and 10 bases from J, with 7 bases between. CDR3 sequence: CASSYSPSEQFF. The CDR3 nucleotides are TGTGCCAGCAGTTACTCCCCATCAGAGCAGTTCTTC.

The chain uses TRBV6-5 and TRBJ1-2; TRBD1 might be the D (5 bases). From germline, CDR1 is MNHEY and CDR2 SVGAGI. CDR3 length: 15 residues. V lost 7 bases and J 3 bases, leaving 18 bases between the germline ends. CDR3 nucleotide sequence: TGTGCCAGCAACAGAAGGGCAGGGAGTCACTATGGCTACACCTTC. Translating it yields CASNRRAGSHYGYTF.

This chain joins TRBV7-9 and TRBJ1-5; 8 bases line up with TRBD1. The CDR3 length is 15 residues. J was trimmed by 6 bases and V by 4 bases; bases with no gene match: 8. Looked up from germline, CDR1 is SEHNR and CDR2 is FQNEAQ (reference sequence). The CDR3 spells CASSSTDRAGQPQHF. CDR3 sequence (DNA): TGTGCCAGCAGCTCCACGGACAGGGCGGGTCAGCCCCAGCATTTT.

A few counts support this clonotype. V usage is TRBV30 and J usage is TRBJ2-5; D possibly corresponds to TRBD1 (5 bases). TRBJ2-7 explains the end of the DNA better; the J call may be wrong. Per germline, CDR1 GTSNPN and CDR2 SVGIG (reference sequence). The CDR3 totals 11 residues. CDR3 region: CAWLTDYEQYF. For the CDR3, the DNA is TGTGCCTGGCTGACAGACTACGAGCAGTACTTC.